The TCR beta chain under discussion was sequenced for a study of T cells after yellow fever vaccination. TCRdb re-called the 5' RACE reads through MiXCR, storing one row per CDR3 protein. Here the sample spans about 340,000 distinct CDR3 sequences, roughly an eighth being singletons. This clonotype was seen a few times. Its antigen remains unidentified. The CDR3 sequence is 16 residues long. CDR1 and CDR2 from the germline V gene are MNHEY and SVGEGT. V lost 6 bases and J lost 2; bases outside the gene matches: 9. Whole-study results and caveats: Post-booster repertoires again held most primary-vaccination clones (roughly 95% CD4, roughly 88% CD8).

The sequence came from a man younger than 35 who received the YFV17D yellow fever vaccine. Sequenced material: CD4+ T cells sorted from PBMCs, taken 15 days after the yellow fever booster vaccination. The J gene is TRBJ2-7, the V gene TRBV6-2 or TRBV6-3; 11 nucleotides line up with TRBD2. DNA for the CDR3: TGTGCCAGCAGCCACCGGCTAGCGGGGGGAACCTACGAGCAGTACGTC. It encodes CASSHRLAGGTYEQYV.